This TCR beta chain was captured in a study of technical replicates of blood from a handful of donors. Germline V gene sequence: CDR1 MGHRA, CDR2 YSYEKL. V was clipped by 4 bases and J by 4 bases; unmatched bases: 4. This CDR3 comprises 15 residues. Produced via immunoSEQ multiplex PCR; TCRdb's table is partial and in-frame only. The sample consists of under 85,000 clones, just over 90% of them appearing once. Source material: T cells isolated from PBMCs. V usage is TRBV4-1 and J usage is TRBJ2-5; 12 nucleotides agree with TRBD2. The origin of this receptor is a human donor in good health. The CDR3 region is CASSRGTSGLETQYF. DNA for the CDR3: TGCGCCAGCAGCCGGGGGACTAGCGGGTTAGAGACCCAGTACTTC.